This T cell receptor beta chain is from a study of T-cell reconstitution after alpha-beta-depleted transplantation in children. V was pared by 5 bases and J by 3 bases, with 14 bases between. Germline values: CDR1 MNHNS, CDR2 SASEGT. The CDR3 totals 15 residues. Construction of the TCRbeta library involved unique molecular identifiers. TCRdb fed the PCR reads into MiXCR, producing one record per CDR3 protein. The repertoire holds about 420,000 distinct CDR3 sequences, with under 13% as singletons. Many counts were recorded for this clonotype. Sequences were derived from PBMCs from the stem cell graft donor, sampled from the stem cell graft. The chain combines TRBV6-1 with TRBJ2-1; a weak D match, TRBD1 (5 bases). This TCR came from a human donor who donated a stem cell graft to a child with acute myeloid leukemia. The CDR3 spells CASSPGQRGYNEQFF. The CDR3 nucleotides read TGTGCCAGCAGTCCCGGTCAAAGGGGCTACAATGAGCAGTTCTTC.